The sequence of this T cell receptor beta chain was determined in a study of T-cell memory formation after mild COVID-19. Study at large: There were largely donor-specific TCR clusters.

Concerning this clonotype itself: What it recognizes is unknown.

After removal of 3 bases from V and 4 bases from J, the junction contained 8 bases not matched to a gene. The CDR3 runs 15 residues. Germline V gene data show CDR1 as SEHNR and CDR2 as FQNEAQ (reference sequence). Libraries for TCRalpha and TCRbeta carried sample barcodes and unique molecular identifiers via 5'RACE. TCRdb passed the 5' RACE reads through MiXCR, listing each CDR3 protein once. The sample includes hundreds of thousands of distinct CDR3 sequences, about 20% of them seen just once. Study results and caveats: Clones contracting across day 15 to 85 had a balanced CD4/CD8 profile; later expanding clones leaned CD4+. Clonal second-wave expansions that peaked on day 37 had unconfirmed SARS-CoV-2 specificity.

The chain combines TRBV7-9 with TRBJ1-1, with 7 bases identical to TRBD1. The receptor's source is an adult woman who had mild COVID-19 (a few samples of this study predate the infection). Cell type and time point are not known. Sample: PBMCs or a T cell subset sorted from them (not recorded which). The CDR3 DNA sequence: TGTGCCAGCAGCTTCGTAGGGGGCCGGAGCACTGAAGCTTTCTTT. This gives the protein CASSFVGGRSTEAFF.